The 24 T cell receptor beta chains listed next were all sequenced from one sample in a study of shared clonotypes between healthy human individuals. The method was immunoSEQ multiplex PCR; TCRdb's version includes in-frame clones alone and lacks a portion of them. The table includes 2 million to 2.5 million clones, 93% detected once. Sequencing was done on a sample of naive CD4+ T cells from PBMCs. Noted subset: CD45RA+ positively selected. The source of these receptors is a man aged 18 to 35 in good health. Some clones in this sample may be carry-over from other donors' samples.

This clone was found once. J is TRBJ2-7 and V is TRBV6-5; the D is unclear. The V gene lost 0 bases and the J gene lost 9 bases, with 12 bases spanning the gap. The CDR3 loop spans 13 amino acids. CDR1 and CDR2 (germline): MNHEY, SVGAGI. This CDR3 reads CASSYSMSRGQYF. Written as DNA, the CDR3 is TGTGCCAGCAGTTACTCGATGTCCCGTGGGCAGTACTTC.

This chain joins TRBV28 and TRBJ1-2, with D perhaps TRBD1 (5 bases). V shed 2 bases and J shed 8 bases, with 15 bases lying between them. Germline V gene lookup returns CDR1 MDHEN and CDR2 SYDVKM. This CDR3 contains 14 residues. Here the CDR3 DNA reads TGTGCCAGCAGTTTAACGGACCTTTGGGGGGGCTACACCTTC. Protein: CASSLTDLWGGYTF.

The chain links TRBV7-9 to TRBJ1-5, with TRBD1 as a possible D gene (5 bases). Germline CDR1 SEHNR, CDR2 FQNEAQ (reference sequence). V lost 8 bases to trimming and J lost 0 bases, with 14 bases between them. This CDR3 region has 15 residues. The CDR3 loop reads CASQGAGNSNQPQHF. CDR3 DNA sequence: TGTGCCAGCCAGGGAGCAGGGAATAGCAATCAGCCCCAGCATTTT.

The V gene is TRBV5-1, the J gene TRBJ2-7; 14 bases are a match to TRBD2. CDR3 size: 15 residues. V shed 3 bases and J 4 bases; nucleotides not matched to a gene: 3. Germline CDR1 and CDR2: SGHRS and YFSETQ. The CDR3 protein is CASSSRLAGGYEQYF. The DNA of the CDR3 is TGCGCCAGCAGCTCCAGACTAGCGGGAGGGTACGAGCAGTACTTC.

The count of this clone is one. The chain couples TRBV27 to TRBJ1-1; unclear D gene. The CDR3 length is 15 residues. CDR1 MNHEY and CDR2 SMNVEV come from the germline V gene (reference sequence). V shed 0 bases and J shed 4 bases, with 12 bases lying between them. The CDR3 nucleotides read TGTGCCAGCAGTTTATCCGGGGTCGTAGGCACTGAAGCTTTCTTT. Its translation: CASSLSGVVGTEAFF.

For this clone: Other DNA variants within this sample encode the same CDR3. The V call is TRBV5-1, the J call TRBJ2-2, with no clear D. The CDR3 runs 14 residues. Deletions cut 3 bases from V and 5 bases from J, with 11 bases between. Germline V gene data show CDR1 as SGHRS and CDR2 as YFSETQ. The CDR3 is CASSSQGGTGELFF. The CDR3, as DNA: TGCGCCAGCAGCTCGCAAGGCGGAACCGGGGAGCTGTTTTTT.

This chain connects TRBV11-2 to TRBJ1-5, with D unclear. CDR1 is SGHAT, CDR2 FQNNGV, per germline. The V and J ends lost 3 bases and 0 bases respectively, with 9 bases between them. This CDR3 spans 15 amino acids. The CDR3 nucleotides read TGTGCCAGCAGCTTTTCGGCTACTAGCAATCAGCCCCAGCATTTT. Translation: CASSFSATSNQPQHF.

The rearrangement uses TRBV7-2 and TRBJ2-3; 7 positions match TRBD2. The CDR3 consists of 16 residues. CDR1 is SGHTA and CDR2 is FQGNSA in the germline V gene. V shed 0 bases, J shed 6 bases, and the junction held 9 bases outside the gene matches. The CDR3 DNA reads TGTGCCAGCAGCTTAGCGGGGGGGACGCAGGCTGATACGCAGTATTTT. This gives the protein CASSLAGGTQADTQYF.

The chain uses TRBV5-5 and TRBJ2-2; D ambiguous. Germline V CDR1 and CDR2: SGHKS, YYEKEE (reference sequence). This CDR3 contains 12 residues. V lost 0 bases and J 6 bases, leaving 3 bases between the germline ends. This chain's CDR3 is CASSLESGELFF. The CDR3 DNA is TGTGCCAGCAGCTTGGAGTCCGGGGAGCTGTTTTTT.

The chain has TRBV28 and TRBJ1-5; tentative D call: TRBD1 (6 bases). The CDR3 loop spans 13 amino acids. Trimming stripped 4 bases from V and 9 bases from J, with 13 bases between. From germline, CDR1 is MDHEN and CDR2 SYDVKM. The CDR3 spells CASSSGDVWPQHF. The CDR3 region has the DNA TGTGCCAGCAGTTCAGGGGATGTATGGCCCCAGCATTTT.

The rearrangement uses TRBV5-1 and TRBJ2-1, with D possibly being TRBD2 (5 bases). The V gene lost 0 bases and the J gene lost 6 bases, with 10 bases spanning the gap. CDR3 length: 14 amino acids. Germline values: CDR1 SGHRS, CDR2 YFSETQ. CDR3 protein: CASSLDPSGNEQFF. For the CDR3, the DNA is TGCGCCAGCAGCTTGGACCCGAGCGGCAATGAGCAGTTCTTC.

This clone was seen just once. J is TRBJ2-2 and V is TRBV18; 12 bases are a match to TRBD2. There are 17 residues in the CDR3. Germline V gene data show CDR1 as KGHSH and CDR2 as LQKENI. J gave up 5 bases and V 1 base, and 5 bases lay outside the gene matches. The CDR3, as DNA: TGTGCCAGCTCACCACGACTAGCGGGAGTAGGGACCGGGGAGCTGTTTTTT. Its translation: CASSPRLAGVGTGELFF.

This chain connects TRBV5-4 to TRBJ2-6, with D perhaps matching TRBD1 or TRBD2 (5 bases each). The germline V gene encodes CDR1 SGHNT and CDR2 YYREEE (reference sequence). V gave up 2 bases and J gave up 2 bases, with 14 bases separating them. The CDR3 sequence is 17 residues long. The CDR3 loop is CASSLAGRGPGANVLTF. CDR3 nucleotide sequence: TGTGCCAGCAGCTTAGCAGGGAGAGGGCCTGGGGCCAACGTCCTGACTTTC.

The chain has TRBV7-2 and TRBJ1-4; D is undetermined. V shed 5 bases and J shed 8 bases, with 24 bases lying between them. The CDR3 is 17 residues long. The V gene's germline CDR1 is SGHTA and CDR2 FQGNSA. In DNA, the CDR3 is TGTGCCAGCAGCCGCGGCCCGCTCGACGACTATTTGGAAAAACTGTTTTTT. Translation gives CASSRGPLDDYLEKLFF.

The chain links TRBV10-3 to TRBJ2-7, with TRBD1 matching 9 bases. In germline, CDR1 is ENHRY, CDR2 SYGVKD. The CDR3 totals 14 residues. J lost 1 base, V lost 5 bases, and 3 bases had no gene match. The chain's CDR3 is CAISSGQGSYEQYF. CDR3 DNA: TGTGCCATCAGTTCTGGACAGGGGTCCTACGAGCAGTACTTC.

The rearrangement uses TRBV7-9 and TRBJ1-1; D remains unclear. V was trimmed by 1 base and J by 3 bases, leaving 9 bases between them. The CDR3 length is 14 residues. Looked up from germline, CDR1 is SEHNR and CDR2 is FQNEAQ (reference sequence). CDR3 residues: CASSLEGFDTEAFF. Written as DNA, the CDR3 is TGTGCCAGCAGCTTAGAGGGCTTCGACACTGAAGCTTTCTTT. The variable domain in full, with the rest retrieved from reference TRBV7-9 and TRBJ1-1, is DTGVSQNPRHKITKRGQNVTFRCDPISEHNRLYWYRQTLGQGPEFLTYFQNEAQLEKSRLLSDRFSAERPKGSFSTLEIQRTEQGDSAMYLCASSLEGFDTEAFFGQGTRLTVV.

The rearrangement links TRBV5-4 to TRBJ1-2; the D is unclear. V was shortened by 1 base and J by 3 bases, with 10 bases between the two germline ends. Per the germline V gene, CDR1 is SGHNT and CDR2 is YYREEE (reference sequence). The CDR3 loop spans 14 amino acids. The CDR3, as DNA: TGTGCCAGCAGCTTGCAGGTCGGGGACTATGGCTACACCTTC. Its translation: CASSLQVGDYGYTF.

The chain links TRBV7-9 to TRBJ2-3; 8 bases map to TRBD1. V lost 5 bases and J lost 2; bases outside the gene matches: 6. The germline V gene has CDR1 SEHNR and CDR2 FQNEAQ (reference sequence). The CDR3 contains 15 residues. The CDR3 DNA reads TGTGCCAGCAGCCCCCGGGACAGGTTCACAGATACGCAGTATTTT. Protein sequence: CASSPRDRFTDTQYF.

The chain combines TRBV4-2 with TRBJ2-7, with a weak D call TRBD2 (5 bases). The germline gives CDR1 LGHNA, CDR2 YNFKEQ. V was cut by 4 bases and J by 4 bases, with 11 bases left in between. This CDR3 is 13 amino acids long. CDR3 bases: TGTGCCAGCAGCCCGGGATTTGGGTACGAGCAGTACTTC. Protein: CASSPGFGYEQYF.

The chain has TRBV28 and TRBJ2-3; 8 nucleotides align to TRBD1. The germline gives CDR1 MDHEN, CDR2 SYDVKM. This CDR3 region has 15 residues. Trimming took 7 bases from V and 4 from J; bases not matched to a gene: 10. CDR3 loop: CASKSAAGGADTQYF. The CDR3 coding sequence is TGTGCCAGCAAGAGCGCGGCAGGGGGCGCAGATACGCAGTATTTT.

The chain has TRBV30 and TRBJ1-3; a weak D match, TRBD1 (6 bases). The CDR3 has 18 amino acids. V was clipped by 0 bases and J by 7 bases, with 25 bases between them. The germline V gene has CDR1 GTSNPN and CDR2 SVGIG (reference sequence). This CDR3 reads CAWSVQRGPLLVWNTIYF. The CDR3 bases are TGTGCCTGGAGTGTACAACGGGGGCCCCTTCTTGTGTGGAACACCATATATTTT.

V is TRBV18 and J is TRBJ1-1; 8 bases map to TRBD1. The V gene end was trimmed by 2 bases and the J gene end by 3 bases; junction bases not matched to a gene: 8. CDR1 KGHSH and CDR2 LQKENI come from the germline V gene. The CDR3 loop spans 16 amino acids. DNA for the CDR3: TGTGCCAGCTCACCAGGCAGGGGGCAGGGATACACTGAAGCTTTCTTT. Residues: CASSPGRGQGYTEAFF.

V gene TRBV7-2 combines with J gene TRBJ1-2; D call uncertain. Germline CDR1 is SGHTA and CDR2 is FQGNSA. The CDR3 sequence is 14 residues long. Trimming took 1 base from V and 13 from J, leaving 19 bases between them. CDR3 in DNA: TGTGCCAGCAGCTTAGATCTAGGTTCGCAGCCCGGCACCTTC. Amino acids: CASSLDLGSQPGTF.

The chain links TRBV7-9 to TRBJ2-7; maybe TRBD2 (6 bases). Germline lookup yields CDR1 SEHNR and CDR2 FQNEAQ (reference sequence). The V and J ends lost 4 bases and 3 bases respectively, with 10 bases between them. The CDR3 covers 13 residues. Here the CDR3 reads CASSWKGLYEQYF. CDR3 bases: TGTGCCAGCAGCTGGAAGGGACTCTACGAGCAGTACTTC.